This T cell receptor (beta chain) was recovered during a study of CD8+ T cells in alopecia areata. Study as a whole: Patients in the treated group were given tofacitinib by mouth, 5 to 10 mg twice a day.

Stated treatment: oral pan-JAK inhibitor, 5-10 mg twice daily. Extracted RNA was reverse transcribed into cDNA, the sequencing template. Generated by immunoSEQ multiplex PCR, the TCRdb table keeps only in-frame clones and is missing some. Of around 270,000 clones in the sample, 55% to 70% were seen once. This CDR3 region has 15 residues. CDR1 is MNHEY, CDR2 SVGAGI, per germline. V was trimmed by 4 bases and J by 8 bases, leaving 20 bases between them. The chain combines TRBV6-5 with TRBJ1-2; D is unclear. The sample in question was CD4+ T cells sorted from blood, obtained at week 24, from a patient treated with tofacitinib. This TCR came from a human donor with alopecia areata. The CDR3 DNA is TGTGCCAGCAGTTTCGGACCCGAATACCAGAGAGGCTACACCTTC. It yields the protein CASSFGPEYQRGYTF.